The clone carrying this T cell receptor beta chain has just a few counts. Its antigen is as yet unknown. The data were taken from a study of T cell repertoires in cytomegalovirus infection. TCRdb itself ran the reads through MiXCR, one entry per CDR3 protein. There are roughly 120,000 distinct CDR3 sequences in the sample; around 30% occur only once, and 41% lies in the top ten. With 0 bases removed from V and 7 bases from J, the gap between germline ends came to 12 bases. CDR1 is SGHTA and CDR2 is FQGNSA in the germline V gene. This CDR3 region has 15 residues. The sample in question was CD8+ T cells from cultured PBMCs, obtained from culture after CMV antigen stimulation. The chain is built from TRBV7-2 and TRBJ2-2; D gene ambiguous. The origin of this receptor is a human donor in good health (CMV status not recorded). Some clones in this sample may be carry-over from other donors' samples. CDR3 in amino acids: CASSLAAGSVGELFF. CDR3 coding DNA: TGTGCCAGCAGCTTAGCGGCTGGGTCGGTCGGGGAGCTGTTTTTT.